This passage covers 21 T cell receptor beta chains from one sample sequenced in a study of CD8+CD57+ T cells in acquired aplastic anemia. CD8+CD57+ cell expansion had been shown by flow cytometry in patients chosen for sequencing. Genomic DNA constituted the template upon which TCR beta VDJ and CDR3 profiling was performed. One entry per CDR3 protein results from TCRdb running MiXCR on the reads. Found here are fewer than 200,000 distinct CDR3 sequences, 40% to 55% of them singletons; the top ten hold more than 1%. The sample taken for sequencing was sorted CD4+, CD8+, or CD8+CD57+ T cells (not recorded which) from PBMCs. The receptors were gathered from a human donor with aplastic anemia.

This clonotype was found many times. The chain carries TRBV6-4 and TRBJ2-2; D is unresolved. The CDR3 length is 12 residues. Trimming took 2 bases from V and 11 from J, leaving 9 bases between them. Germline V gives CDR1 MRHNA, CDR2 SNTAGT. The CDR3, as DNA: TGTGCCAGCAGTGACAGGGTTGGTGAGCTGTTTTTT. Protein sequence: CASSDRVGELFF.

The chain uses TRBV11-3 and TRBJ1-1; 8 bases agree with TRBD1. Germline loops: CDR1 SGHNT, CDR2 YENEEA. Germline trimming cut 4 bases from V and 5 bases from J; bases unmatched to any gene: 6. The CDR3 totals 14 residues. The CDR3 DNA reads as TGTGCCAGCAGCTCCCGGACAGGGAGGACTGAAGCTTTCTTT. It is translated as CASSSRTGRTEAFF.

The chain links TRBV15 to TRBJ2-7; D uncertain. Trimming took 0 bases from V and 5 from J, leaving 17 bases between them. The CDR3 is 16 residues long. Germline V gene data show CDR1 as LNHNV and CDR2 as YYDKDF (reference sequence). DNA for the CDR3: TGTGCCACCAGCAGAGATATGAGACCCGGGTTGGACGAGCAGTACTTC. This codes for CATSRDMRPGLDEQYF.

This clonotype was found many times. The J gene is TRBJ1-5, the V gene TRBV7-2; D remains ambiguous. V lost 1 base and J lost 7, with 11 bases in between. Germline CDR1 and CDR2: SGHTA and FQGNSA. This CDR3 contains 14 residues. In DNA form, the CDR3 reads TGTGCCAGCAGCTTAGACAGTCCGGGCCAGCCCCAGCATTTT. It is translated as CASSLDSPGQPQHF.

The J gene is TRBJ1-2, the V gene TRBV25-1; 11 bases agree with TRBD1. Germline-derived CDR1 and CDR2 are MGHDK and SYGVNS. The CDR3 sequence is 18 residues long. The V and J ends lost 6 bases and 4 bases, in that order; junction bases with no gene match: 16. CDR3 bases: TGTGCCAGCAGCCAAGATATCGATCGGACAGGGGGCTTCTATGGCTACACCTTC. Protein: CASSQDIDRTGGFYGYTF.

This clonotype was seen a handful of times. This chain links TRBV10-3 with TRBJ2-1; a weak D match, TRBD1 (5 bases). Germline V gives CDR1 ENHRY, CDR2 SYGVKD. The V end lost 6 bases, the J end lost 4 bases, and 7 bases lay between the germline ends. The CDR3 covers 12 residues. CDR3 nucleotide sequence: TGTGCCATCAGGGACACGTACAATGAGCAGTTCTTC. Protein sequence: CAIRDTYNEQFF.

The gene calls are TRBV12-3 or TRBV12-4 and TRBJ2-7, with a possible D match to TRBD1 (5 bases). Trimming removed 1 base at V and 9 bases at J, with 16 bases between. The CDR3 runs to 14 residues. The CDR3 reads CASSLGQGKVGQYF. CDR3 in DNA: TGTGCCAGCAGTTTAGGGCAGGGTAAAGTAGGGCAGTACTTC.

The chain couples TRBV6-4 to TRBJ1-6, with D perhaps TRBD1 (6 bases). Germline V gene data show CDR1 as MRHNA and CDR2 as SNTAGT. The CDR3 has 12 amino acids. Deletions cut 1 base from V and 15 bases from J, with 10 bases between. The CDR3, as DNA: TGTGCCAGCAGTGACTTCTGGACAGTCCTCCACTTT. Amino acids: CASSDFWTVLHF.

V gene TRBV12-3 or TRBV12-4 combines with J gene TRBJ2-7; TRBD2 is a possible D gene (7 bases). The V and J ends lost 6 bases and 1 base respectively, with 13 bases between them. The CDR3 totals 14 residues. This chain's CDR3 is CASRAAGASYEQYF. As DNA, the CDR3 is TGTGCCAGCAGGGCTGCGGGGGCATCCTACGAGCAGTACTTC.

Remarks on this clonotype: At one boundary the junction diverges from the germline segment, which might be a read error. The chain joins TRBV9 to TRBJ2-5; 8 nucleotides align to TRBD2. This CDR3 has 15 amino acids. Germline CDR1 and CDR2: SGDLS and YYNGEE. CDR3 sequence: CASRCGGLAYETQYF. The CDR3 DNA is TGTGCCAGCAGGTGTGGAGGACTAGCTTATGAGACCCAATACTTC.

This clonotype has at least ten counts. This sequence joins TRBV19 and TRBJ1-5, with D possibly being TRBD1 (5 bases). Trimming shortened V by 8 bases and J by 1 base, and 21 bases separated the two germline ends. This CDR3 region has 17 residues. Germline CDR1 reads LNHDA; CDR2 reads SQIVND (reference sequence). The CDR3 loop reads CASGGGSASVSNQPQHF. The DNA of the CDR3 is TGTGCCAGTGGTGGGGGTTCTGCCAGCGTAAGCAATCAGCCCCAGCATTTT. Drawing the rest from reference TRBV19 and TRBJ1-5, the complete variable domain is DGGITQSPKYLFRKEGQNVTLSCEQNLNHDAMYWYRQDPGQGLRLIYYSQIVNDFQKGDIAEGYSVSREKKESFPLTVTSAQKNPTAFYLCASGGGSASVSNQPQHFGDGTRLSIL.

This clonotype was observed at least ten times. V gene TRBV5-6 combines with J gene TRBJ2-5; 7 bases are a match to TRBD1. CDR3 length: 15 amino acids. Trimming removed 1 base from V and 5 bases from J; junction bases left unmatched: 8. In germline, CDR1 is SGHDT, CDR2 YYEEEE. DNA of the CDR3: TGTGCCAGCAGCTTGTCTGGCAGGGGGATCGAGACCCAGTACTTC. This encodes CASSLSGRGIETQYF.

This chain uses TRBV7-3 with TRBJ2-3; D unclear. The germline V and J ends were trimmed by 1 base and 0 bases, with 17 bases remaining between them. This CDR3 is 18 amino acids long. Germline V gene sequence: CDR1 SGHTA, CDR2 FQGTGA. This chain's CDR3 is CASSLSLAVTSSTDTQYF. In DNA form, the CDR3 reads TGTGCCAGCAGCTTAAGTTTGGCGGTCACTTCTAGCACAGATACGCAGTATTTT.

This chain connects TRBV2 to TRBJ2-7; D unresolved. CDR3 length: 11 residues. From germline, CDR1 is SNHLY and CDR2 FYNNEI. Trimming took off 6 bases at V and 6 bases at J, with 9 bases between the two ends. The DNA for the CDR3 is TGTGCCAGCAGGGCTAGTCCCGAGCAGTACTTC. As protein: CASRASPEQYF.

This chain joins TRBV24-1 and TRBJ2-3; 12 positions agree with TRBD2. Germline CDR1 KGHDR, CDR2 SFDVKD. V lost 2 bases and J lost 6; bases outside the gene matches: 8. The CDR3 runs 17 residues. The CDR3: CATSDSTLAGGPDTQYF. The CDR3 nucleotides read TGTGCCACCAGTGATTCGACTCTAGCGGGAGGGCCGGATACGCAGTATTTT.

On this clonotype: Given a much more abundant clone one base away, this may be a read error. The V call is TRBV6-1, the J call TRBJ1-2, with a weak D call TRBD1 (5 bases). Germline loops: CDR1 MNHNS, CDR2 SASEGT. The CDR3 runs 12 residues. CDR3 coding DNA: TGTGCCAGCGGGGGGGGTTCGGCTGGCTACGCCTTC. Its translation is CASGGGSAGYAF.

In this sample, this clonotype turned up once. The chain has TRBV6-1 and TRBJ2-6; 7 nucleotides agree with TRBD1. Unmatched junction bases numbered 7, after V lost 3 bases and J lost 2 bases. CDR3 length: 17 residues. Per the germline V gene, CDR1 is MNHNS and CDR2 is SASEGT. CDR3 region: CASSDPQGTAGANVLTF. The CDR3 nucleotides read TGTGCCAGCAGTGATCCACAGGGGACGGCTGGGGCCAACGTCCTGACTTTC.

This clonotype was seen at least ten times. The chain carries TRBV12-3 or TRBV12-4 and TRBJ2-1, with TRBD2 matching 13 bases. Trimming took 6 bases from V and 9 from J; bases not matched to a gene: 8. The CDR3 extends over 15 amino acids. As DNA, the CDR3 is TGTGCCAGCAGGCTGGGGACTAGCGGGGCACGTGAGCAGTTCTTC. Translated, it gives CASRLGTSGAREQFF.

This chain joins TRBV20-1 and TRBJ1-4, with D maybe TRBD1 (5 bases). CDR3 length: 12 amino acids. Trimming left V 1 base short and J 6 bases short, with 6 bases between. Germline V lookup: CDR1 DFQATT, CDR2 SNEGSKA (reference sequence). CDR3 amino acids: CSARGGDEKLFF. The CDR3 DNA follows: TGCAGTGCTAGAGGAGGGGATGAAAAACTGTTTTTT.

This clonotype was seen many times. V usage is TRBV7-9 and J usage is TRBJ1-3, with D possibly being TRBD1 (6 bases). Trimming cost V 5 bases and J 1 base, with 15 bases left between them. The germline V gene encodes CDR1 SEHNR and CDR2 FQNEAQ (reference sequence). The CDR3 totals 16 residues. CDR3 region: CASSDLITGSGNTIYF. CDR3 bases: TGTGCCAGCAGCGACCTTATAACAGGGTCTGGAAACACCATATATTTT. The full variable domain, rest sourced from reference TRBV7-9 and TRBJ1-3, is DTGVSQNPRHKITKRGQNVTFRCDPISEHNRLYWYRQTLGQGPEFLTYFQNEAQLEKSRLLSDRFSAERPKGSFSTLEIQRTEQGDSAMYLCASSDLITGSGNTIYFGEGSWLTVV.

This clonotype showed up just a few times. The CDR3 nucleotides read TGTGCCAGCAGCTCCCCTCCGGGGGGGGCAAGCGACTATGGCTACACCTTC. This sequence encodes CASSSPPGGASDYGYTF. The chain employs TRBV5-4 and TRBJ1-2; TRBD1 is a possible D gene (6 bases). The length of the CDR3 is 17 residues. From germline, CDR1 is SGHNT and CDR2 YYREEE (reference sequence). Trimming removed 3 bases from V and 3 bases from J, with 21 bases in between.